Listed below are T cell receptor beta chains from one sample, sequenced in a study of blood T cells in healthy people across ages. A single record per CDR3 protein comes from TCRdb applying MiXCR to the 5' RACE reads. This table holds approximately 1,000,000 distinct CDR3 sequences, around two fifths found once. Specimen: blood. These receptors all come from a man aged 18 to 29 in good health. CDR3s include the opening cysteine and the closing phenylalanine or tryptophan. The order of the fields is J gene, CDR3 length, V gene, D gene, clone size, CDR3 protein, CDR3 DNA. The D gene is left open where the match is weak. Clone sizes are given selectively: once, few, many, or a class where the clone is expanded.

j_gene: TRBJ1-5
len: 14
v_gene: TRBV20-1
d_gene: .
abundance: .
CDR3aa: CSATTQGYNQPQHF
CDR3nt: TGCAGTGCTACAACCCAGGGTTACAATCAGCCCCAGCATTTT

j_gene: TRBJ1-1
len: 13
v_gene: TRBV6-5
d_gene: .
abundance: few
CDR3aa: CASSRQRYTEAFF
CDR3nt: TGTGCCAGCAGCCGACAGCGTTACACTGAAGCTTTCTTT

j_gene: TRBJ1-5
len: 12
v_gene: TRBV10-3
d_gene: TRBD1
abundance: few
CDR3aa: CAIGTAESPQHF
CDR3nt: TGTGCCATCGGGACAGCTGAATCGCCCCAGCATTTT

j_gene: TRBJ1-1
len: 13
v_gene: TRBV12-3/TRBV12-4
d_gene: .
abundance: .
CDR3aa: CASSRSWDTEAFF
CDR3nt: TGTGCCAGCTCCAGAAGTTGGGACACTGAAGCTTTCTTT

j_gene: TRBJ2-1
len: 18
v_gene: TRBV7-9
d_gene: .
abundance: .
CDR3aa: CASSLAVTGHGGTDEQFF
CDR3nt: TGTGCCAGCAGCTTAGCGGTCACGGGACACGGAGGGACCGACGAGCAGTTCTTC

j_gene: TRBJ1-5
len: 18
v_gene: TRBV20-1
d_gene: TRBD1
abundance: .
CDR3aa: CSARDYRSITGGEQPQHF
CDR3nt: TGCAGTGCTAGAGATTATCGGAGTATTACAGGGGGCGAGCAGCCCCAGCATTTT

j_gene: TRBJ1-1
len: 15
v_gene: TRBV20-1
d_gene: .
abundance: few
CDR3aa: CSARGPDGMGLEAFF
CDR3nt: TGCAGTGCTAGAGGTCCGGATGGGATGGGGCTTGAAGCTTTCTTT

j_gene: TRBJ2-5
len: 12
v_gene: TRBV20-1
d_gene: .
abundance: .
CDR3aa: CSARGRKETQYF
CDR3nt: TGCAGTGCACGGGGCCGTAAAGAGACCCAGTACTTC

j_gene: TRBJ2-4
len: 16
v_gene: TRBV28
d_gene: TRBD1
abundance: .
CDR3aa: CASSSRQGLAKNIQYF
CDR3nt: TGTGCCAGCAGTTCGCGACAGGGGTTAGCCAAAAACATTCAGTACTTC

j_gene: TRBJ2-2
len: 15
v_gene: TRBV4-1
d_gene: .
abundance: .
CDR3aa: CASSGGQGSAGELFF
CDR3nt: TGCGCCAGCAGCGGGGGGCAGGGAAGTGCCGGGGAGCTGTTTTTT

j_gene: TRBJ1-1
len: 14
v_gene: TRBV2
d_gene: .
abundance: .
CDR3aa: CASAFKTANTEAFF
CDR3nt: TGTGCCAGCGCCTTTAAGACAGCGAACACTGAAGCTTTCTTT

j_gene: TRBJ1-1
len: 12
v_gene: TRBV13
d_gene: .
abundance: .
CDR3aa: CASSLLRGEAFF
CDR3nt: TGTGCCAGCAGCTTATTAAGGGGAGAAGCTTTCTTT

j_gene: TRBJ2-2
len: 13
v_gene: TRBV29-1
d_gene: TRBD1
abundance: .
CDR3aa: CSGGTGGTGELFF
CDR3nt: TGCAGCGGTGGGACAGGGGGTACCGGGGAGCTGTTTTTT

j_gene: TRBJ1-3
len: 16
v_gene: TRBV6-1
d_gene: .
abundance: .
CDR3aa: CASSEAGGPSGNTIYF
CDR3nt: TGTGCCAGCAGTGAAGCGGGCGGACCATCTGGAAACACCATATATTTT

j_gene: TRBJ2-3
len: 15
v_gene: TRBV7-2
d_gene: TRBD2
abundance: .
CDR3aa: CASTKGGGPTDTQYF
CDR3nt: TGTGCCAGCACCAAGGGCGGGGGGCCTACAGATACGCAGTATTTT

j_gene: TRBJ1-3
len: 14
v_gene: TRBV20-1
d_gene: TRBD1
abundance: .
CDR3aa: CSALDRGSGNTIYF
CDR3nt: TGCAGTGCCCTGGACAGGGGCTCTGGAAACACCATATATTTT

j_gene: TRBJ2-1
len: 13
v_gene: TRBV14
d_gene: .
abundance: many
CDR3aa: CASSLVINNEQFF
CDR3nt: TGTGCCAGCAGCCTGGTAATAAACAATGAGCAGTTCTTC

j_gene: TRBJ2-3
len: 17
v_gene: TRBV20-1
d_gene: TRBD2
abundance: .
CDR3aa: CSARGLAGGPSTDTQYF
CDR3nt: TGCAGTGCTAGAGGGCTAGCGGGGGGGCCGAGCACAGATACGCAGTATTTT

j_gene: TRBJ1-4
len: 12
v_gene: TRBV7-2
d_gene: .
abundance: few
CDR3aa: CASSSGFEKLFF
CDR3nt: TGTGCCAGCAGCTCAGGATTTGAAAAACTGTTTTTT

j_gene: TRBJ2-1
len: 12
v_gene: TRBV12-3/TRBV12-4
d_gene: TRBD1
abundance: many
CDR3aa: CASWTGYNEQFF
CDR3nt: TGTGCCAGCTGGACAGGTTACAATGAGCAGTTCTTC

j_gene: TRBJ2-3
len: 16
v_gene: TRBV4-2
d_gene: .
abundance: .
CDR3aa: CASSQPDRFDTDTQYF
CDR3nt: TGTGCCAGCAGCCAACCCGACAGGTTCGACACAGATACGCAGTATTTT

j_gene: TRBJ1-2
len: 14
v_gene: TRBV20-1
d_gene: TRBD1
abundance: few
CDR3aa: CSARITGEGYGYTF
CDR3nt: TGCAGTGCTAGAATAACAGGGGAGGGCTATGGCTACACCTTC

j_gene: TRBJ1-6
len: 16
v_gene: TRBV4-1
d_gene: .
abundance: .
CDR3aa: CASSQQGGSYNSPLHF
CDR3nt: TGCGCCAGCAGCCAACAGGGAGGCTCCTATAATTCACCCCTCCACTTT

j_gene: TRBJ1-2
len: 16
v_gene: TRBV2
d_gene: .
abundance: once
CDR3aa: CASSEDVVDYDYGYTF
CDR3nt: TGTGCCAGCAGTGAAGATGTGGTGGACTATGACTATGGCTACACCTTC

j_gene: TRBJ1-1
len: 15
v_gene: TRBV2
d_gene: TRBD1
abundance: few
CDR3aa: CASEPGQGQGTEAFF
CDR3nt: TGTGCCAGTGAACCGGGACAGGGACAGGGCACTGAAGCTTTCTTT

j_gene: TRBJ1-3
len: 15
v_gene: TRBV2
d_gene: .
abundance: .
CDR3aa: CASSERGSSGNTIYF
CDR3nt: TGTGCCAGCAGTGAACGGGGGAGCTCTGGAAACACCATATATTTT

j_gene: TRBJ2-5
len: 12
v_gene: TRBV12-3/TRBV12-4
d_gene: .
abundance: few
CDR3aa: CASSGLEETQYF
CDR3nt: TGTGCCAGCAGTGGCTTGGAAGAGACCCAGTACTTC

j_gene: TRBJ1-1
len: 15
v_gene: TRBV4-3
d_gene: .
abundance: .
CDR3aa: CASSQEGMRNTEAFF
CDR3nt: TGCGCCAGCAGCCAAGAAGGCATGAGGAACACTGAAGCTTTCTTT

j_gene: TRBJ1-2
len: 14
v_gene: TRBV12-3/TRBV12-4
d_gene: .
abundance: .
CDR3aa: CASSMLRVSYGYTF
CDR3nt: TGTGCCAGCAGTATGCTAAGGGTTAGCTATGGCTACACCTTC

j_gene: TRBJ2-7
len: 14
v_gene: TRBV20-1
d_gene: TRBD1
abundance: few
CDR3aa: CSAHTPGQAYEQYF
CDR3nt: TGCAGTGCTCATACCCCGGGACAGGCTTACGAGCAGTACTTC

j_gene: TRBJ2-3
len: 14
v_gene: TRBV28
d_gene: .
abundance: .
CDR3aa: CASSPMGAADTQYF
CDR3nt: TGTGCCAGCAGTCCCATGGGGGCGGCAGATACGCAGTATTTT

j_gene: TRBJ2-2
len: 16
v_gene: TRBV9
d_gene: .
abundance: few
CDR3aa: CASSGPSRANTGELFF
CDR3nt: TGTGCCAGCAGCGGCCCCAGTAGAGCGAACACCGGGGAGCTGTTTTTT

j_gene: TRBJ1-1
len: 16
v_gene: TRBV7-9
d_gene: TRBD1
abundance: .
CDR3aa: CASSHDNRGVNTEAFF
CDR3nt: TGTGCCAGCAGTCATGACAACAGGGGGGTGAACACTGAAGCTTTCTTT

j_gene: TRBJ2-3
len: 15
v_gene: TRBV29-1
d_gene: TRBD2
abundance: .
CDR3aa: CSVVDRGGAIFTQYF
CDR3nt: TGCAGCGTTGTTGACCGCGGGGGGGCAATTTTTACGCAGTATTTT

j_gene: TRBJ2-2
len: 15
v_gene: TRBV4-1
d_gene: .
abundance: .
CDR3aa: CASSRVSANTGELFF
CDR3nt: TGCGCCAGCAGCCGGGTCAGCGCGAACACCGGGGAGCTGTTTTTT

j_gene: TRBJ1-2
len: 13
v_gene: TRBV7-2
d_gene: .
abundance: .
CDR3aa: CASRGGGTYGYTF
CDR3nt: TGTGCCAGCAGGGGGGGCGGCACCTATGGCTACACCTTC

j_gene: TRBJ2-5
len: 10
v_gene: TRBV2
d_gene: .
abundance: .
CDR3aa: CANRLKTQYF
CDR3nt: TGTGCCAACAGGCTGAAGACCCAGTACTTC

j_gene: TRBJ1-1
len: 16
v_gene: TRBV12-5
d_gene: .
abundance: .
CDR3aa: CASGFPMTLEDTEAFF
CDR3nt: TGTGCTAGTGGTTTCCCTATGACCTTGGAGGACACTGAAGCTTTCTTT

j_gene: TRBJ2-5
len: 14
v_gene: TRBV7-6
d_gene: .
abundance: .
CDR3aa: CASSPTVSQETQYF
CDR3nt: TGTGCCAGCAGCCCGACAGTATCCCAAGAGACCCAGTACTTC

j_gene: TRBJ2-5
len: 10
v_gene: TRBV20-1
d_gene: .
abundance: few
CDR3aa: CSAAWETQYF
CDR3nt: TGCAGTGCCGCCTGGGAGACCCAGTACTTC

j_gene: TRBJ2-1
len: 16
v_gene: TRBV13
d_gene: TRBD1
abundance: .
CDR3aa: CASSPRTGGVFETQFF
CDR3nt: TGTGCCAGCAGCCCCAGGACAGGGGGCGTTTTCGAGACCCAGTTCTTC

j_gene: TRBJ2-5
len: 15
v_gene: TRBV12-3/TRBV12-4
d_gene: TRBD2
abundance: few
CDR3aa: CASSSSGGGPETQYF
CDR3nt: TGTGCCAGCAGTTCTAGCGGGGGGGGACCTGAGACCCAGTACTTC

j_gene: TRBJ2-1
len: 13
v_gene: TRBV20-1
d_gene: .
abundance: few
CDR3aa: CSASRRGSDEQFF
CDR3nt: TGCAGTGCTAGTAGACGGGGATCCGATGAGCAGTTCTTC

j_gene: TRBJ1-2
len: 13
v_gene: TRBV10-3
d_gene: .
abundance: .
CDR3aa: CAINPDRNDGYTF
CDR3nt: TGTGCCATCAACCCTGACCGGAACGATGGCTACACCTTC

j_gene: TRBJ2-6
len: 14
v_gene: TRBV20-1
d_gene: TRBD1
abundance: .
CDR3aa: CSATQGAGANVLTF
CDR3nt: TGCAGTGCTACACAGGGGGCTGGGGCCAACGTCCTGACTTTC

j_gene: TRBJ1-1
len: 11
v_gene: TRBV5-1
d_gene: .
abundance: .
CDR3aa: CASRWGTEAFF
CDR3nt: TGCGCCAGCAGATGGGGCACTGAAGCTTTCTTT